These T cell receptor beta chains were read from a single sample in a study of blood T cell repertoires in COVID-19. Assay used: immunoSEQ multiplex PCR; TCRdb lists only in-frame clones, some missing. The sample shows around 240,000 clones, about 82% of them seen only once. Material: PBMCs or T cells enriched from blood (not recorded which). Every receptor here comes from a woman between 45 and 60 years old who had recovered from COVID-19. The CDR3 runs from the conserved cysteine through the conserved F or W. The order of the fields is D gene, clone size, V gene, J gene, CDR3 DNA, CDR3 protein. A D gene is named only where the DNA matches it firmly. Not every row has a clone size; where given, it reads once, few, many or a size class.

D: NA; size: NA; V: TRBV25-1; J: TRBJ2-7; DNA: TGTGCCAGCAGATTTTACTACGAGCAGTACTTC; CDR3: CASRFYYEQYF
D: NA; size: NA; V: TRBV24-1; J: TRBJ1-5; DNA: TGTGCCACCAGTGAGGGGGGGCTAGGGGATCAGCCCCAGCATTTT; CDR3: CATSEGGLGDQPQHF
D: NA; size: NA; V: TRBV7-7; J: TRBJ1-1; DNA: TGTGCTAGCAGCAGGGGCATGAACACTGAAGCTTTCTTT; CDR3: CASSRGMNTEAFF
D: NA; size: NA; V: TRBV7-3; J: TRBJ1-6; DNA: TGTGCCAGCAGCTTAAGTCAAAATTCACCCCTCCACTTT; CDR3: CASSLSQNSPLHF
D: NA; size: NA; V: TRBV7-8; J: TRBJ1-5; DNA: TGTGCCAGCAGCTTTTCTAGGGGGGGCATTCAGCCCCAGCATTTT; CDR3: CASSFSRGGIQPQHF
D: TRBD2; size: NA; V: TRBV2; J: TRBJ2-2; DNA: TGTGCCAGCAGTGCTGGGACTAGCGTCCGGGCCGGGGAGCTGTTTTTT; CDR3: CASSAGTSVRAGELFF
D: TRBD2; size: NA; V: TRBV3-1/TRBV3-2; J: TRBJ2-1; DNA: TGTGCCAGCAGCCCGACCGGGACTAGTCGGCCAATTTACGTCTTC; CDR3: CASSPTGTSRPIYVF
D: NA; size: NA; V: TRBV30; J: TRBJ1-4; DNA: TGTGCCTGGAGTGTCGACAGAAAAGCTGAAAAACTGTTTTTT; CDR3: CAWSVDRKAEKLFF
D: TRBD2; size: once; V: TRBV2; J: TRBJ2-7; DNA: TGTGCCAGCACCAAAGAGCAGGGAGGGACCTACGAGCAGTACTTC; CDR3: CASTKEQGGTYEQYF
D: NA; size: NA; V: TRBV4-3; J: TRBJ2-4; DNA: TGCGCCAGCAGCCAAGCCAGAGGAAGTCAAAACATTCAGTACTTC; CDR3: CASSQARGSQNIQYF
D: NA; size: NA; V: TRBV13; J: TRBJ2-5; DNA: TGTGCCAGCAGCTCGAGACTAGAAGAGACCCAGTACTTC; CDR3: CASSSRLEETQYF
D: NA; size: once; V: TRBV11-2; J: TRBJ2-2; DNA: TGTGCCAGCACTATCCCTCCATATCCCTTGGAGCTGTTTTTT; CDR3: CASTIPPYPLELFF
D: TRBD1; size: few; V: TRBV27; J: TRBJ2-4; DNA: TGTGCCAGCAGGGGACAGGGGGCGCAACTAACCAAAAACATTCAGTACTTC; CDR3: CASRGQGAQLTKNIQYF
D: TRBD1; size: NA; V: TRBV29-1; J: TRBJ1-1; DNA: TGCAGCTTTCGAACAGGGGGGAACACTGAAGCTTTCTTT; CDR3: CSFRTGGNTEAFF
D: NA; size: NA; V: TRBV6-2/TRBV6-3; J: TRBJ2-7; DNA: TGTGCCAGCAGTTATAGACAGGCGACTCTCTACGAGCAGTACTTC; CDR3: CASSYRQATLYEQYF
D: TRBD1; size: once; V: TRBV28; J: TRBJ1-2; DNA: TGTGCCAGCACGAGAATGGGGACAGGGGGCAACTATGGCTACACCTTC; CDR3: CASTRMGTGGNYGYTF
D: NA; size: NA; V: TRBV30; J: TRBJ2-1; DNA: TGTGCCTGGAGTTCCCTTTCCTATGAGCAGTTCTTC; CDR3: CAWSSLSYEQFF
D: NA; size: NA; V: TRBV3-1/TRBV3-2; J: TRBJ2-5; DNA: TGTGCCAGCAGCCCCGGAGTCATACAAGAGACCCAGTACTTC; CDR3: CASSPGVIQETQYF
D: NA; size: NA; V: TRBV27; J: TRBJ1-4; DNA: TGTGCCAGCAGTCCCCAAGGACAGTTCAGTGAAAAACTGTTTTTT; CDR3: CASSPQGQFSEKLFF
D: TRBD1; size: NA; V: TRBV6-6; J: TRBJ1-3; DNA: TGTGCCAGCAGTTGGACAGGCTCTGGAAACACCATATATTTT; CDR3: CASSWTGSGNTIYF
D: NA; size: few; V: TRBV2; J: TRBJ1-3; DNA: TGTGCCAGCAGTGAATACAGGGCGCAAAACACCATATATTTT; CDR3: CASSEYRAQNTIYF
D: NA; size: NA; V: TRBV19; J: TRBJ1-4; DNA: TGTGCCAGTAGTAGTACAGGGCGGAAGACTAATGAAAAACTGTTTTTT; CDR3: CASSSTGRKTNEKLFF